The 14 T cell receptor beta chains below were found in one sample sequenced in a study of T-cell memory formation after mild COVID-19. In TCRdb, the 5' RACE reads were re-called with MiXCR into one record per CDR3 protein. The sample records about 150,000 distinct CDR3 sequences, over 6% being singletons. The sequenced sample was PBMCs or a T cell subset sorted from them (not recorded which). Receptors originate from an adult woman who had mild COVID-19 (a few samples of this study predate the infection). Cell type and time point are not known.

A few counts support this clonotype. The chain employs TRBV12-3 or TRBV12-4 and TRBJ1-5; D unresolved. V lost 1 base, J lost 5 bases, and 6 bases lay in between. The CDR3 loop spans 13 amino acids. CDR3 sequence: CASSLGADQPQHF. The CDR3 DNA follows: TGTGCCAGCAGTTTAGGGGCTGATCAGCCCCAGCATTTT.

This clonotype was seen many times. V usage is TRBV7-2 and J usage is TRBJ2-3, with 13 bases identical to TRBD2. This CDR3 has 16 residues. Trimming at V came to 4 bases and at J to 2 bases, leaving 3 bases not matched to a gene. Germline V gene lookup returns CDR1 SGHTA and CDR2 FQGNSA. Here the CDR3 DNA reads TGTGCCAGCAGCTCCGGACTAGCGGGGGCCACAGATACGCAGTATTTT. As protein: CASSSGLAGATDTQYF.

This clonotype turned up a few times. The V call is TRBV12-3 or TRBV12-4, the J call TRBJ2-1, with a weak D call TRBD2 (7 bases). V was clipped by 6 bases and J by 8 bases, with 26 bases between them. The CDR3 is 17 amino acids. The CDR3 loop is CASSSILGGQPVHEQFF. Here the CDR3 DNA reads TGTGCCAGCAGCTCTATTTTGGGGGGGCAGCCTGTTCATGAGCAGTTCTTC.

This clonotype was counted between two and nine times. CDR3 in amino acids: CASSPLGGPSPLHF. The CDR3 nucleotides are TGTGCCAGCAGTCCTCTAGGGGGGCCTTCACCCCTCCACTTT. The chain employs TRBV7-3 and TRBJ1-6; tentative D call: TRBD1 (6 bases). The CDR3 has 14 amino acids. The germline CDR1 and CDR2 sequences are SGHTA and FQGTGA. The germline V and J ends were trimmed by 6 bases and 9 bases, with 15 bases remaining between them.

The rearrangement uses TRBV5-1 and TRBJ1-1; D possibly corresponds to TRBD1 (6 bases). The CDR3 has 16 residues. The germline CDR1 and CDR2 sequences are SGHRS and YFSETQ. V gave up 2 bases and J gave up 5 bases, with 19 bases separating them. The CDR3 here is CASSFSQGPWGTEAFF. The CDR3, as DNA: TGCGCCAGCAGCTTTTCCCAGGGGCCGTGGGGGACTGAAGCTTTCTTT.

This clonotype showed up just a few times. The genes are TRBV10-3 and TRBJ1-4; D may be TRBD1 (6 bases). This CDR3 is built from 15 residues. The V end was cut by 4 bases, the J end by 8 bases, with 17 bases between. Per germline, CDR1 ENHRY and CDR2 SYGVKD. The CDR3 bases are TGTGCCATCAGTGGACAACAGGGTTTGCGCGAAAAACTGTTTTTT. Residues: CAISGQQGLREKLFF.

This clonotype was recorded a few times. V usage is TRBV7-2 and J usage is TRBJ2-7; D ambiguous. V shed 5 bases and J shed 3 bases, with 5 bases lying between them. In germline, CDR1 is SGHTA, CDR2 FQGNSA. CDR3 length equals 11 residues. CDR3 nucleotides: TGTGCCAGCAGCCCCGACTACGAGCAGTACTTC. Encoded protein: CASSPDYEQYF.

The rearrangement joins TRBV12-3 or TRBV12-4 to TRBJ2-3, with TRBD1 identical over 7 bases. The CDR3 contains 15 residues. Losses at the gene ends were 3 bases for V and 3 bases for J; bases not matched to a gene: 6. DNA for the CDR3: TGTGCCAGCAGTTTTTTAGGGGGCGAAACAGATACGCAGTATTTT. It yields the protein CASSFLGGETDTQYF.

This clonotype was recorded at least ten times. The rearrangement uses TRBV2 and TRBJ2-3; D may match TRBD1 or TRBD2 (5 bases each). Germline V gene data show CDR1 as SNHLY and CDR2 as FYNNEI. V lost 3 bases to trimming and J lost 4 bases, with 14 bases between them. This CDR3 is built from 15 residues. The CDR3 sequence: CASSDPGTSPDTQYF. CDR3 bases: TGTGCCAGCAGTGACCCGGGGACGTCGCCAGATACGCAGTATTTT. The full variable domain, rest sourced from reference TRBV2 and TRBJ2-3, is EPEVTQTPSHQVTQMGQEVILRCVPISNHLYFYWYRQILGQKVEFLVSFYNNEISEKSEIFDDQFSVERPDGSNFTLKIRSTKLEDSAMYFCASSDPGTSPDTQYFGPGTRLTVL.

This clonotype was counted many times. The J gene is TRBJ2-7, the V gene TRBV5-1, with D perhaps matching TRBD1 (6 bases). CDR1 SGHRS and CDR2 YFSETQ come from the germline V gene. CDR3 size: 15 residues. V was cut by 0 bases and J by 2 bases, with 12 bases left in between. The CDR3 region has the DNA TGCGCCAGCAGCTTGGCTGGGGGCAGGGCCTACGAGCAGTACTTC. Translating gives CASSLAGGRAYEQYF.

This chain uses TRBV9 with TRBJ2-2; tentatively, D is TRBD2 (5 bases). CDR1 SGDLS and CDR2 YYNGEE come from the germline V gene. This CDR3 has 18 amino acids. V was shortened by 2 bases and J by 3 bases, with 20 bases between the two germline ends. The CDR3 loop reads CASSVGFRTAKDTGELFF. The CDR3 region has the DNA TGTGCCAGCAGCGTCGGGTTCAGGACTGCCAAGGACACCGGGGAGCTGTTTTTT.

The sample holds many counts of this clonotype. The chain's CDR3 is CSARDAYPPDTQYF. CDR3 DNA: TGCAGTGCTAGAGATGCCTACCCTCCGGATACGCAGTATTTT. The genes are TRBV20-1 and TRBJ2-3; D not certain. With 0 bases removed from V and 6 bases from J, the gap between germline ends came to 13 bases. The germline gives CDR1 DFQATT, CDR2 SNEGSKA (reference sequence). This CDR3 comprises 14 residues.

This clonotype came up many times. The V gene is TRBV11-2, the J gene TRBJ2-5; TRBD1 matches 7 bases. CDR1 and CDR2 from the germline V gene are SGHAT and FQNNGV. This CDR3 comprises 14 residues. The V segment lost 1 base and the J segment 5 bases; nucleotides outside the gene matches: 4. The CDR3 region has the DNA TGTGCCAGCAGCTTAGCCCTACAGGGGGAGACCCAGTACTTC. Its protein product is CASSLALQGETQYF.

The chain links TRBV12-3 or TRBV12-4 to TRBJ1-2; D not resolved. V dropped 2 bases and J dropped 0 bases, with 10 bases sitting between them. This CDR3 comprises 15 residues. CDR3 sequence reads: CASSLFVSPNYGYTF. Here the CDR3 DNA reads TGTGCCAGCAGTTTATTCGTTTCACCTAACTATGGCTACACCTTC.